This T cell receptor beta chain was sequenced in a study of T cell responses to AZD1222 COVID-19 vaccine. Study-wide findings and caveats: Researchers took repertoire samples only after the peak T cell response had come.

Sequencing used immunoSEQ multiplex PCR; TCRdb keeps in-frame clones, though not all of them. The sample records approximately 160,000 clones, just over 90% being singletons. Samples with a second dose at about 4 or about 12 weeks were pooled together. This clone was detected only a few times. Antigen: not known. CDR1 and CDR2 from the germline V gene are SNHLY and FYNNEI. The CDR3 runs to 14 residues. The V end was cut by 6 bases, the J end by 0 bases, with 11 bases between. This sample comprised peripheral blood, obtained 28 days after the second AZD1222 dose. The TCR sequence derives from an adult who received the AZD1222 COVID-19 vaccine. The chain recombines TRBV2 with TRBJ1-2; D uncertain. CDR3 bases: TGTGCCAGCAGACCGTCGAGTGCTAACTATGGCTACACCTTC. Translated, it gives CASRPSSANYGYTF.